Shown below are 3 T cell receptor beta chains from a single sample sequenced in a study of blood T cell repertoires in COVID-19. Generated by immunoSEQ multiplex PCR, the TCRdb table keeps only in-frame clones and is missing some. Here the sample spans more than 250,000 clones, 70% to 90% being singletons. The specimen was PBMCs or T cells enriched from blood (not recorded which). Every receptor here comes from a woman in her 30s who had recovered from COVID-19.

The chain carries TRBV7-2 and TRBJ2-5, with TRBD1 identical over 7 bases. Germline trimming cut 1 base from V and 4 bases from J; bases unmatched to any gene: 6. The CDR3 is 15 residues long. The germline V gene encodes CDR1 SGHTA and CDR2 FQGNSA. This chain's CDR3 is CASSLGTGLPETQYF. Here the CDR3 DNA reads TGTGCCAGCAGCTTAGGGACAGGCCTTCCAGAGACCCAGTACTTC.

The chain couples TRBV28 to TRBJ1-1; no clear D gene. The CDR3 length is 16 residues. The germline gives CDR1 MDHEN, CDR2 SYDVKM. V lost 7 bases and J lost 0, with 18 bases in between. The CDR3 region has the DNA TGTGCCAGCACCATCTCCGGAGGACCCATGAACACTGAAGCTTTCTTT. Its translation is CASTISGGPMNTEAFF.

This clone has just a few counts. The chain carries TRBV6-6 and TRBJ2-7; 7 bases fit TRBD1. The CDR3 spans 17 residues. Trimming cost V 5 bases and J 2 bases; bases outside gene matches: 15. Germline CDR1 MNHNY, CDR2 SVGAGI (reference sequence). The CDR3 sequence: CASSHRGNRVRPYEQYF. In DNA, the CDR3 is TGTGCCAGCAGTCACAGGGGAAACAGGGTTAGGCCCTACGAGCAGTACTTC.